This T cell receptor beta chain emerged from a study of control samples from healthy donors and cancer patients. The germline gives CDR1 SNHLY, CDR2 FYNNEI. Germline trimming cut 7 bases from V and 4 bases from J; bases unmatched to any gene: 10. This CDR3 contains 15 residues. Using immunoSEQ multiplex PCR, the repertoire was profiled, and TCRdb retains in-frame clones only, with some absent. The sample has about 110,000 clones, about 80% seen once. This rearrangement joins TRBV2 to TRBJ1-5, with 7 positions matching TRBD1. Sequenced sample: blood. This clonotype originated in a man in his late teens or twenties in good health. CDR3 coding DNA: TGTGCCAGCAAGTCTAGAGGGGGCAAAAATCAGCCCCAGCATTTT. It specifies CASKSRGGKNQPQHF.